This passage covers 12 T cell receptor beta chains from one sample sequenced in a study of T cell responses to AZD1222 COVID-19 vaccine. Measured with immunoSEQ multiplex PCR; TCRdb has only the in-frame clones, and not every one. The sample shows over 120,000 clones, over 85% of them seen only once. The sample here was peripheral blood, taken on day 0 of AZD1222 vaccination. All receptors derive from an adult in good health.

This clone was seen a few times. CDR3 coding DNA: TGTGCCAGCAGCCGCGTGCCGGGACAGGTGGCTGGCTACACCTTC. Translating it yields CASSRVPGQVAGYTF. The chain uses TRBV3-1 (or the pseudogene TRBV3-2) and TRBJ1-2, with 8 bases matching TRBD1. The CDR3 has 15 residues. Germline values: CDR1 LGHDT, CDR2 YNNKEL (reference sequence). With 4 bases clipped from V and 7 bases from J, the junction kept 11 bases outside the gene matches.

This rearrangement joins TRBV5-1 to TRBJ2-3, with TRBD2 identical over 10 bases. V shed 4 bases, J shed 0 bases, and the junction held 11 bases outside the gene matches. Germline lookup yields CDR1 SGHRS and CDR2 YFSETQ. The CDR3 runs to 18 residues. Here the CDR3 reads CASSMSSGRAVSTDTQYF. DNA of the CDR3: TGCGCCAGCAGCATGTCCAGCGGGAGGGCGGTTAGCACAGATACGCAGTATTTT.

The J gene is TRBJ2-7, the V gene TRBV12-3 or TRBV12-4; 7 nucleotides agree with TRBD1. The CDR3 consists of 13 residues. The J segment lost 5 bases and the V segment lost 6 bases, leaving 7 bases of the junction unmatched. The CDR3 nucleotides read TGTGCCAGCAGCCGACAGGGTCCCCACGAGCAGTACTTC. Protein: CASSRQGPHEQYF.

The chain uses TRBV6-5 and TRBJ1-4; perhaps TRBD1 as D (6 bases). The CDR3 has 14 residues. Per the germline V gene, CDR1 is MNHEY and CDR2 is SVGAGI. V was pared by 7 bases and J by 4 bases, with 13 bases between. The CDR3 sequence is CASTKGGGNEKLFF. The DNA for the CDR3 is TGTGCCAGCACCAAGGGGGGAGGTAATGAAAAACTGTTTTTT.

The chain is built from TRBV28 and TRBJ1-2, with D possibly being TRBD1 (6 bases). Germline V gene sequence: CDR1 MDHEN, CDR2 SYDVKM. The CDR3 is made up of 12 amino acids. Trimming cost V 8 bases and J 8 bases, with 15 bases left between them. CDR3: CASSVGGLGYTF. As DNA, the CDR3 is TGTGCCAGCTCGGTCGGGGGGCTCGGCTACACCTTC.

V is TRBV11-3 and J is TRBJ2-1; 8 bases line up with TRBD2. CDR3 size: 14 residues. Germline CDR1 and CDR2: SGHNT and YENEEA. J lost 9 bases, V lost 3 bases, and 7 bases had no gene match. CDR3 residues: CASSFGGGPGEQFF. The CDR3 bases are TGTGCCAGCAGCTTCGGCGGGGGGCCCGGTGAGCAGTTCTTC. Complete variable domain (other parts from reference TRBV11-3 and TRBJ2-1): EAGVVQSPRYKIIEKKQPVAFWCNPISGHNTLYWYLQNLGQGPELLIRYENEEAVDDSQLPKDRFSAERLKGVDSTLKIQPAELGDSAVYLCASSFGGGPGEQFFGPGTRLTVL.

This clone has only one observation. The chain combines TRBV24-1 with TRBJ1-4; 7 bases map to TRBD1. This CDR3 comprises 16 residues. V shed 4 bases, J shed 4 bases, and the junction held 8 bases outside the gene matches. Per germline, CDR1 KGHDR and CDR2 SFDVKD. The DNA for the CDR3 is TGTGCCACCAGTGAAGGGAAGGGACAGTATAATGAAAAACTGTTTTTT. This gives the protein CATSEGKGQYNEKLFF.

The CDR3, as DNA: TGTGCCAGCAGCGATACAGGGGAAGGGTCCTACAATGAGCAGTTCTTC. It is translated as CASSDTGEGSYNEQFF. This chain uses TRBV3-1 (or the pseudogene TRBV3-2) with TRBJ2-1; 7 positions match TRBD1. Germline lookup yields CDR1 LGHDT and CDR2 YNNKEL (reference sequence). CDR3 length: 16 residues. The J segment lost 1 base and the V segment lost 5 bases, leaving 8 bases of the junction unmatched.

This clone was observed once. J is TRBJ2-3 and V is TRBV6-5; a weak D match, TRBD2 (6 bases). The CDR3 is 15 amino acids. Looked up from germline, CDR1 is MNHEY and CDR2 is SVGAGI. Trimming pared 4 bases from V and 0 bases from J, leaving 11 bases between. This chain's CDR3 is CASSSGLISTDTQYF. The CDR3 DNA sequence: TGTGCCAGCAGTTCCGGACTAATTAGCACAGATACGCAGTATTTT.

A word on this clone: An end of the junction does not agree with germline; a read error may underlie this. V gene TRBV7-2 combines with J gene TRBJ2-1; D is undetermined. CDR1 and CDR2 from the germline V gene are SGHTA and FQGNSA. The CDR3 runs to 12 residues. This chain's CDR3 is CAGSKQANEQFF. The CDR3 nucleotides read TGTGCCGGCAGCAAGCAGGCTAATGAGCAGTTCTTC.

The V gene is TRBV19, the J gene TRBJ1-5; TRBD1 might be the D (6 bases). This CDR3 region has 15 residues. Germline values: CDR1 LNHDA, CDR2 SQIVND (reference sequence). V was clipped by 7 bases and J by 3 bases, with 16 bases between them. CDR3 sequence (DNA): TGTGCCAGTACCCTGGACAGACAATTCAATCAGCCCCAGCATTTT. Translating gives CASTLDRQFNQPQHF.

V is TRBV14 and J is TRBJ2-7; D uncertain. CDR1 and CDR2 from the germline V gene are SGHDN and FVKESK. CDR3 length: 14 amino acids. V was cut by 4 bases and J by 3 bases, with 13 bases left in between. The CDR3 protein is CASSRWRGGYEQYF. CDR3 DNA sequence: TGTGCCAGCAGCCGGTGGCGTGGTGGCTACGAGCAGTACTTC.